This is a list of T cell receptor beta chains from one sample in a study of molecular identifiers for immune sequencing clone quantification. TCRdb re-analysed the PCR reads in MiXCR, keeping a single row per CDR3 protein. Of approximately 590,000 distinct CDR3 sequences listed, 25% are singletons. The sample taken for sequencing was naive CD8+ T cells from blood, with Jurkat cell RNA spiked in. The receptors were gathered from a human donor in good health. Some libraries in this study had Jurkat cell RNA spiked in. The CDR3 runs from the conserved cysteine through the conserved F or W. The order of the fields is D gene, V gene, clone size, J gene, CDR3 protein, CDR3 DNA. A D gene is named only where the DNA matches it firmly. The size entry is marked missing in some rows and otherwise reads once, few, many or a size class.

.,TRBV7-9,few,TRBJ2-7,CASSFPKIPYEQYF,TGTGCCAGCAGCTTCCCCAAGATACCCTACGAGCAGTACTTC
.,TRBV20-1,few,TRBJ2-7,CSARDRGTGYEQYF,TGCAGTGCTAGAGACAGGGGTACCGGCTACGAGCAGTACTTC
TRBD2,TRBV6-5,.,TRBJ2-2,CASSIRTSGRSYTGELFF,TGTGCCAGCAGCATCCGGACTAGCGGGAGATCTTACACCGGGGAGCTGTTTTTT
TRBD2,TRBV19,.,TRBJ2-1,CASSTTSGRYNEQFF,TGTGCCAGTAGTACGACTAGCGGGAGATACAATGAGCAGTTCTTC
.,TRBV6-2/TRBV6-3,few,TRBJ1-1,CASSYDYKIGRQNTEAFF,TGTGCCAGCAGTTACGATTATAAGATAGGACGCCAGAACACTGAAGCTTTCTTT
.,TRBV5-6,few,TRBJ2-7,CASSLGGSSEQYF,TGTGCCAGCAGCTTGGGGGGTTCCAGCGAGCAGTACTTC
.,TRBV27,.,TRBJ2-3,CASSQALQGRTQYF,TGTGCCAGCAGCCAGGCCTTACAGGGTAGAACGCAGTATTTT
.,TRBV4-1,.,TRBJ2-7,CASSRIDASYEQYF,TGCGCCAGCAGCCGTATCGACGCCTCCTACGAGCAGTACTTC
TRBD1,TRBV27,.,TRBJ2-3,CASSSIQTGLTDTQYF,TGTGCCAGCAGTTCAATCCAGACAGGGCTCACAGATACGCAGTATTTT
.,TRBV5-6,many,TRBJ2-7,CASSPEGQRISYEQYF,TGTGCCAGCAGCCCAGAAGGTCAGCGGATATCCTACGAGCAGTACTTC
TRBD1,TRBV7-9,few,TRBJ1-1,CASSTETGIVLSEAFF,TGTGCCAGCAGCACCGAGACAGGGATCGTCCTCTCTGAAGCTTTCTTT
.,TRBV4-2,few,TRBJ2-2,CASSQDRVLGGTTGELFF,TGTGCCAGCAGCCAAGATCGGGTACTCGGGGGAACCACCGGGGAGCTGTTTTTT
.,TRBV7-2,many,TRBJ2-3,CASSPEEPWSTDTQYF,TGTGCCAGCAGCCCCGAGGAGCCTTGGAGCACAGATACGCAGTATTTT
.,TRBV21-1,.,TRBJ2-7,CASSNRDPAYEQYF,TGTGCCAGCAGCAACCGGGACCCGGCCTACGAGCAGTACTTC
.,TRBV27,.,TRBJ2-1,CASSLTYGTDYNEQFF,TGTGCCAGCAGTTTAACCTACGGAACGGACTACAATGAGCAGTTCTTC
TRBD2,TRBV7-9,many,TRBJ2-3,CASSDGLAPDTQYF,TGTGCCAGCAGCGATGGACTAGCTCCAGATACGCAGTATTTT
TRBD2,TRBV4-1,few,TRBJ2-1,CASSQDRVSGGINEQFF,TGCGCCAGCAGCCAAGATCGGGTTAGCGGGGGCATCAATGAGCAGTTCTTC
.,TRBV11-2,.,TRBJ2-2,CASSFVGGVSYKNTGELIF,TGTGCCAGCAGCTTCGTCGGAGGCGTATCTTATAAGAACACCGGGGAGCTGATTTTT
.,TRBV25-1,many,TRBJ2-7,CASRGMTGNSYEQYF,TGTGCCAGCAGAGGGATGACAGGTAACTCCTACGAGCAGTACTTC
.,TRBV7-6,many,TRBJ1-5,CASSPWLGAGQPQHF,TGTGCCAGCAGCCCCTGGTTGGGGGCAGGTCAGCCCCAGCATTTT
TRBD2,TRBV11-2,.,TRBJ2-1,CASSGTSGGGNEQFF,TGTGCCAGCAGTGGGACTAGCGGGGGAGGTAATGAGCAGTTCTTC
.,TRBV13,.,TRBJ1-6,CASSSAEDRISSYNSPLHF,TGTGCCAGCAGCTCCGCCGAGGACAGAATAAGCTCCTATAATTCACCCCTCCACTTT
.,TRBV3-1,many,TRBJ2-5,CASSHGQRETQYF,TGTGCCAGCAGCCACGGGCAGCGGGAGACCCAGTACTTC
.,TRBV27,.,TRBJ2-2,CASSFLGPGELFF,TGTGCCAGCAGTTTTTTGGGCCCCGGGGAGCTGTTTTTT
TRBD2,TRBV11-1,.,TRBJ2-1,CASALAGSINEQFF,TGTGCCAGCGCCCTAGCGGGAAGTATCAATGAGCAGTTCTTC
TRBD1,TRBV6-6,.,TRBJ1-3,CASTATGAGNTIYF,TGTGCCAGCACCGCGACAGGGGCGGGAAACACCATATATTTT
.,TRBV9,.,TRBJ2-2,CASSVGRAVTGELFF,TGTGCCAGCAGCGTAGGGAGGGCCGTTACCGGGGAGCTGTTTTTT
.,TRBV28,many,TRBJ2-7,CASSFRGRYEQYF,TGTGCCAGCAGTTTCCGGGGCCGCTACGAGCAGTACTTC
.,TRBV2,.,TRBJ2-3,CATAPIGGSTDTQYF,TGTGCCACCGCGCCTATAGGGGGATCCACAGATACGCAGTATTTT
.,TRBV29-1,few,TRBJ2-7,CSVLIDESLYEQYF,TGCAGCGTGCTTATAGATGAGAGCTTGTACGAGCAGTACTTC
.,TRBV7-9,.,TRBJ2-2,CASSPGQWNTGELFF,TGTGCCAGCAGCCCAGGACAATGGAACACCGGGGAGCTGTTTTTT
.,TRBV21-1,.,TRBJ1-1,CASSKGSRYTEAFF,TGTGCCAGCAGCAAAGGGTCCAGGTACACTGAAGCTTTCTTT
TRBD2,TRBV6-5,many,TRBJ2-5,CASSIGLAGPVQETQYF,TGTGCCAGCAGCATTGGACTAGCGGGACCCGTACAAGAGACCCAGTACTTC
.,TRBV7-2,many,TRBJ2-2,CASSLVDPRGTGELFF,TGTGCCAGCAGCTTAGTGGACCCCAGGGGAACGGGGGAGCTGTTTTTT
.,TRBV20-1,few,TRBJ2-7,CSARDFTSGHYEQYF,TGCAGTGCTAGAGATTTTACCTCGGGACATTACGAGCAGTACTTC
.,TRBV5-1,few,TRBJ1-1,CTSSLGESHTEAFF,TGCACCAGCAGCTTGGGGGAATCGCACACTGAAGCTTTCTTT
.,TRBV9,.,TRBJ2-5,CASSATGWETQYF,TGTGCCAGCAGCGCAACAGGATGGGAGACCCAGTACTTC
.,TRBV12-5,many,TRBJ1-1,CASGWGGTEAFF,TGTGCTAGTGGGTGGGGGGGCACTGAAGCTTTCTTT
.,TRBV23-1,many,TRBJ1-4,CASSPRRGAESNEKLFF,TGCGCCAGCAGTCCCAGGCGGGGCGCAGAGAGTAATGAAAAACTGTTTTTT
.,TRBV5-1,few,TRBJ2-1,CASSLAADEQFF,TGCGCCAGCAGCTTGGCGGCGGATGAGCAGTTCTTC
.,TRBV20-1,.,TRBJ2-7,CSARRTRGIYEQYF,TGCAGTGCCCGCAGGACTCGGGGGATCTACGAGCAGTACTTC
.,TRBV21-1,few,TRBJ2-2,CASSTSPGTPPGELFF,TGTGCCAGCAGCACGAGCCCCGGGACACCCCCCGGGGAGCTGTTTTTT
.,TRBV20-1,few,TRBJ1-5,CSASGTYEPNQPQHF,TGCAGTGCTAGTGGCACATACGAACCCAATCAGCCCCAGCATTTT
TRBD2,TRBV24-1,.,TRBJ2-1,CATSDSGLAGGLPYNEQFF,TGTGCCACCAGTGATTCGGGACTAGCGGGAGGGCTCCCCTACAATGAGCAGTTCTTC
.,TRBV27,many,TRBJ1-1,CASSFTGITEAFF,TGTGCCAGCAGTTTTACAGGGATCACTGAAGCTTTCTTT
TRBD2,TRBV13,.,TRBJ2-6,CASSPGLAGVGANVLTF,TGTGCCAGCAGCCCGGGACTAGCGGGGGTTGGGGCCAACGTCCTGACTTTC
.,TRBV9,many,TRBJ2-6,CASSVESVSGANVLTF,TGTGCCAGCAGCGTAGAGAGTGTCTCTGGGGCCAACGTCCTGACTTTC
TRBD1,TRBV7-9,few,TRBJ2-7,CASSFLTGAGEQYF,TGTGCCAGCAGCTTTTTAACAGGGGCGGGCGAGCAGTACTTC
TRBD2,TRBV6-5,.,TRBJ2-5,CASSKSEAGGGAPQYF,TGTGCCAGCAGCAAGTCGGAAGCGGGGGGGGGAGCGCCCCAGTACTTC
.,TRBV27,many,TRBJ2-7,CASGVLPYEQYF,TGTGCCAGCGGCGTTCTACCCTACGAGCAGTACTTC
.,TRBV6-5,many,TRBJ2-3,CASRDMGDPTDTQYF,TGTGCCAGCAGAGACATGGGAGACCCCACAGATACGCAGTATTTT
.,TRBV4-3,few,TRBJ2-7,CASSQEFAGKYEQYF,TGCGCCAGCAGCCAAGAATTTGCAGGGAAGTACGAGCAGTACTTC
.,TRBV9,.,TRBJ2-7,CASSAGPTNYEQYF,TGTGCCAGCAGCGCCGGGCCTACCAACTACGAGCAGTACTTC
.,TRBV20-1,many,TRBJ2-7,CSAQLVNSYEQYF,TGCAGTGCGCAACTAGTAAACTCCTACGAGCAGTACTTC
TRBD2,TRBV5-4,many,TRBJ2-7,CASSLSSGNTYEQYF,TGTGCCAGCAGCTTGTCTAGCGGGAATACCTACGAGCAGTACTTC